The T cell receptor beta chain under discussion was sequenced for a study of T cells in Graves' hyperthyroidism and ophthalmopathy. Study results and caveats: Among thyroid clonotypes expanded above 0.001, most also appeared in blood.

Authors of the study amplified TCR beta CDR3 regions from RNA transcripts. First-round RT-PCR with HTBI primers amplified the TCR CDR3 region. TCRdb re-derived calls from the multiplex PCR reads in MiXCR, one entry per CDR3 protein. The data show 490,000 or so distinct CDR3 sequences, with about 16% seen just once and 25% to 30% held by the top ten. This CDR3 has 15 amino acids. CDR1 is MDHEN and CDR2 is SYDVKM in the germline V gene. Trimming took 6 bases from V and 1 from J, leaving 15 bases between them. Ten or more counts support this clonotype. What it recognizes is unknown. The sample consisted of blood. The chain has TRBV28 and TRBJ2-5; no firm D call. The sequence derives from a woman in her twenties or thirties with Graves' ophthalmopathy. CDR3 amino acids: CASSPGPPGQETQYF. DNA of the CDR3: TGTGCCAGCAGCCCAGGCCCCCCCGGCCAAGAGACCCAGTACTTC. Full variable domain (missing parts from reference TRBV28 and TRBJ2-5): DVKVTQSSRYLVKRTGEKVFLECVQDMDHENMFWYRQDPGLGLRLIYFSYDVKMKEKGDIPEGYSVSREKKERFSLILESASTNQTSMYLCASSPGPPGQETQYFGPGTRLLVL.